One sample yielded the 11 T cell receptor beta chains listed below, sequenced in a study of OX40 agonist ivuxolimab in advanced cancers. TCRdb's table, derived via immunoSEQ multiplex PCR, lists solely in-frame clones and lacks some. This sample carries about 48,000 clones, over 80% of them seen once, and the ten largest clones take around 12%. The sequencing here drew on CD4+ or CD8+ T cells sorted from blood, taken in a trial of the OX40 agonist ivuxolimab. The source of these receptors is an adult with an advanced solid tumor such as melanoma, head and neck, liver or kidney cancer.

This clone appeared a few times. The CDR3 loop reads CAWSQDPYNEQFF. The CDR3 coding sequence is TGTGCCTGGAGTCAGGACCCCTACAATGAGCAGTTCTTC. The chain carries TRBV30 and TRBJ2-1; unclear D gene. This CDR3 is built from 13 residues. Per the germline V gene, CDR1 is GTSNPN and CDR2 is SVGIG (reference sequence). V was pared by 2 bases and J by 2 bases, with 7 bases between.

The chain recombines TRBV5-4 with TRBJ2-5, with 7 bases aligning to TRBD1. Per germline, CDR1 SGHNT and CDR2 YYREEE (reference sequence). The CDR3 has 14 residues. The junction had 2 bases not matched to a gene; V was cut back by 0 bases and J by 3 bases. The CDR3 sequence: CASSLDGTEETQYF. The CDR3 nucleotides read TGTGCCAGCAGCTTGGACGGGACAGAAGAGACCCAGTACTTC.

A remark on this clone: An end of the junction does not agree with germline; a read error may underlie this. This chain uses TRBV5-3 with TRBJ1-2; no reliable D call. TRBV5-3 is known as an ORF, though its function is uncertain. The CDR3 runs to 14 residues. CDR3 amino acids: CASSSDWASYGYTF. The CDR3, as DNA: TGTGCCAGCAGCTCGGACTGGGCTAGCTATGGCTACACCTTC.

CDR3 bases: TGTGCCAGCAGCTCCCAGGGAGCCGGGGAGCTGTTTTTT. Translated: CASSSQGAGELFF. The rearrangement joins TRBV7-9 to TRBJ2-2, with D perhaps matching TRBD1 or TRBD2 (5 bases each). CDR1 SEHNR and CDR2 FQNEAQ come from the germline V gene (reference sequence). This CDR3 has 13 residues. V gave up 4 bases and J gave up 6 bases, with 9 bases separating them.

The V and J genes are TRBV5-1 and TRBJ2-3; 10 bases line up with TRBD2. This CDR3 has 16 residues. Losses at the gene ends were 5 bases for V and 0 bases for J; bases not matched to a gene: 6. Germline V gene data show CDR1 as SGHRS and CDR2 as YFSETQ. The CDR3 here is CASSYSGGSSTDTQYF. The CDR3 DNA follows: TGCGCCAGCAGTTATAGCGGGGGGTCGAGCACAGATACGCAGTATTTT.

The rearrangement joins TRBV6-1 to TRBJ1-1; D is unresolved. The CDR3 runs 14 residues. The V gene's germline CDR1 is MNHNS and CDR2 SASEGT. Trimming cost V 6 bases and J 6 bases, with 17 bases left between them. The CDR3 nucleotides are TGTGCCAGCAGCCAGAGGCCCCTCGGCCCTGAAGCTTTCTTT. It is translated as CASSQRPLGPEAFF.

The chain recombines TRBV2 with TRBJ2-7; D is possibly TRBD2 (6 bases). The germline gives CDR1 SNHLY, CDR2 FYNNEI. This CDR3 region has 14 residues. V lost 0 bases to trimming and J lost 6 bases, with 12 bases between them. The DNA for the CDR3 is TGTGCCAGCAGTGAAGCGGCGGGACTCCCCGAGCAGTACTTC. Translation: CASSEAAGLPEQYF.

The chain uses TRBV10-2 and TRBJ2-5; the match to TRBD2 covers 14 bases. The CDR3 runs 14 residues. The junction had 0 bases not matched to a gene; V was cut back by 6 bases and J by 3 bases. Germline values: CDR1 WSHSY, CDR2 SAAADI. The CDR3 spells CASRGLAGEETQYF. CDR3 DNA sequence: TGCGCCAGCAGGGGACTAGCGGGAGAAGAGACCCAGTACTTC.

This chain links TRBV29-1 with TRBJ1-5, with no clear D. Germline V gene lookup returns CDR1 SQVTM and CDR2 ANQGSEA. This CDR3 has 12 amino acids. The V gene lost 4 bases and the J gene lost 5 bases, with 9 bases spanning the gap. The CDR3 nucleotides are TGCAGCGTTGGGGATCTGGATCAGCCCCAGCATTTT. Protein product: CSVGDLDQPQHF. Full variable domain (missing parts from reference TRBV29-1 and TRBJ1-5): SAVISQKPSRDICQRGTSLTIQCQVDSQVTMMFWYRQQPGQSLTLIATANQGSEATYESGFVIDKFPISRPNLTFSTLTVSNMSPEDSSIYLCSVGDLDQPQHFGDGTRLSIL.

This clone was recorded only once. The rearrangement uses TRBV11-2 and TRBJ2-5; D perhaps matches TRBD1 (6 bases). Germline CDR1 and CDR2: SGHAT and FQNNGV. V was pared by 5 bases and J by 4 bases, with 17 bases between. The CDR3 covers 15 residues. The CDR3 DNA reads as TGTGCCAGCAGCCAACGGACAGTGGGGCCAGAGACCCAGTACTTC. It is translated as CASSQRTVGPETQYF.

This chain joins TRBV28 and TRBJ1-4; TRBD1 agrees at 9 bases. V dropped 4 bases and J dropped 8; count of bases not matched to a gene: 8. Germline loops: CDR1 MDHEN, CDR2 SYDVKM. This CDR3 is 15 amino acids long. CDR3 bases: TGTGCCAGCAGTTCGCGGGACAGGGTGGGGGAAAAACTGTTTTTT. Protein sequence: CASSSRDRVGEKLFF.